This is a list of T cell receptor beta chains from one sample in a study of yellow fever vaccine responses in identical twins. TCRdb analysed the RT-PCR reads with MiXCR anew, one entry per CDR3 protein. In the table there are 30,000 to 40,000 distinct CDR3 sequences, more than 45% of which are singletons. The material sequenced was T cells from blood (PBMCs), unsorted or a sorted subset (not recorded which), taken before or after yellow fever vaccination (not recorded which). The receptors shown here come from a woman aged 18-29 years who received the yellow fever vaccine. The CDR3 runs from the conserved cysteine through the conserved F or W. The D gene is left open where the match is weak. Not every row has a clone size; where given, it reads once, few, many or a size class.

TGTGCCAGTAGCCTCGCGTGGGGCTCCTACAATGAGCAGTTCTTC,CASSLAWGSYNEQFF,TRBJ2-1,-,TRBV19,-
TGCGCCAGCAGCATCCTGGGGACAGGGGTCACAGATACGCAGTATTTT,CASSILGTGVTDTQYF,TRBJ2-3,-,TRBV5-1,TRBD1
TGTGCCACCAGCAGAGATAGCCTCGGACTAGCTCTTTACAATGAGCAGTTCTTC,CATSRDSLGLALYNEQFF,TRBJ2-1,-,TRBV15,TRBD2
TGTGCCAGCAGCTACACCTCCAGTACTAGCGGGAGGCCCTACGAGCAGTACTTC,CASSYTSSTSGRPYEQYF,TRBJ2-7,-,TRBV5-5,TRBD2
TGTGCCAGCAGCTTTGGGGCAGCCTACGAGCAGTACTTC,CASSFGAAYEQYF,TRBJ2-7,-,TRBV7-6,-
TGTGCCAGCAGCCCGGAGACAGATTCACCGGACGAGCTGTTTTTT,CASSPETDSPDELFF,TRBJ2-2,-,TRBV4-2,-
TGCGCCATGATGACAGAGCTGATGAACACTGAAGCTTTCTTT,CAMMTELMNTEAFF,TRBJ1-1,few,TRBV23-1,-
TGCAGCGCCCTCGACAGGGGACCCACTGAAGCTTTCTTT,CSALDRGPTEAFF,TRBJ1-1,few,TRBV29-1,TRBD1
TGTGCCAGCAGCTCGAGAATACAGACCCTTTACGAGACCCAGTACTTC,CASSSRIQTLYETQYF,TRBJ2-5,once,TRBV11-1,-
TGCGCCAGCAGCTCCGACAGGAACCCTTACGAGCAGTACTTC,CASSSDRNPYEQYF,TRBJ2-7,few,TRBV5-1,-
TGTGCCAGCAGCGTAGCTTGGGGATCGGGTAATGAGCAGTTCTTC,CASSVAWGSGNEQFF,TRBJ2-1,few,TRBV9,-
TGCAGTGCTAGATCTCCGGGAGAGGGGGTCGGTAACTATGGCTACACCTTC,CSARSPGEGVGNYGYTF,TRBJ1-2,few,TRBV20-1,-
TGTGCCACCAGCACCGTAAACCTGATTGGCAAAGCTTTCTTT,CATSTVNLIGKAFF,TRBJ1-1,-,TRBV15,-
TGTGCCAGCAGCCCTGGGGTAGCGGGAGGGAATGAGCAGTTCTTC,CASSPGVAGGNEQFF,TRBJ2-1,-,TRBV28,TRBD2
TGTGCCAGCAGTCTCGACAGGACCTCCTACAATGAGCAGTTCTTC,CASSLDRTSYNEQFF,TRBJ2-1,few,TRBV2,-
TGTGCCAGCAGTTTGGGGGACACGAGCACAGATACGCAGTATTTT,CASSLGDTSTDTQYF,TRBJ2-3,-,TRBV28,-
TGCAGTGCTAGGGGGCACGATGACTATGGCTACACCTTC,CSARGHDDYGYTF,TRBJ1-2,-,TRBV20-1,-